One sample yielded the 31 T cell receptor beta chains listed below, sequenced in a study of shared clonotypes between healthy human individuals. Sequencing used immunoSEQ multiplex PCR; TCRdb keeps in-frame clones, though not all of them. The sample shows 2,500,000 or so clones, approximately 93% of them seen only once. The sample taken for sequencing was naive CD4+ T cells from PBMCs. Subset described: CD45RA+ positively selected. All receptors derive from a man between 18 and 29 years old in good health. Some clones in this sample may be carry-over from other donors' samples.

The genes are TRBV6-5 and TRBJ1-5; D gene unclear. The CDR3 loop spans 15 amino acids. The germline V and J ends were trimmed by 8 bases and 3 bases, with 17 bases remaining between them. Germline V gene sequence: CDR1 MNHEY, CDR2 SVGAGI. The CDR3 region has the DNA TGTGCCAGCCGACGGGAATTAGGCGCCAATCAGCCCCAGCATTTT. Protein product: CASRRELGANQPQHF.

The chain combines TRBV6-4 with TRBJ2-1, with D unclear. CDR1 is MRHNA, CDR2 SNTAGT, per germline. V was clipped by 0 bases and J by 0 bases, with 9 bases between them. CDR3 size: 16 residues. CDR3 in DNA: TGTGCCAGCAGTGACTCGGTCACCGTCTCCTACAATGAGCAGTTCTTC. Translating gives CASSDSVTVSYNEQFF.

The V gene is TRBV5-4, the J gene TRBJ1-1, with D perhaps matching TRBD1 (6 bases). This CDR3 spans 15 amino acids. V lost 5 bases and J lost 0, with 14 bases in between. CDR1 is SGHNT, CDR2 YYREEE, per germline (reference sequence). The CDR3 DNA follows: TGTGCCAGCAGTACTAAAGAGGGGGTGAACACTGAAGCTTTCTTT. It encodes CASSTKEGVNTEAFF. The full variable domain, rest sourced from reference TRBV5-4 and TRBJ1-1, is ETGVTQSPTHLIKTRGQQVTLRCSSQSGHNTVSWYQQALGQGPQFIFQYYREEENGRGNFPPRFSGLQFPNYSSELNVNALELDDSALYLCASSTKEGVNTEAFFGQGTRLTVV.

The genes are TRBV10-3 and TRBJ2-2; 10 nucleotides match TRBD1. CDR1 is ENHRY and CDR2 is SYGVKD in the germline V gene. CDR3 length equals 20 residues. The J segment lost 2 bases and the V segment lost 6 bases, leaving 18 bases of the junction unmatched. CDR3 nucleotide sequence: TGTGCCATCAGCGATACCCCGGGACAGGGGTATAGGGGAAACACCGGGGAGCTGTTTTTT. Its translation is CAISDTPGQGYRGNTGELFF.

This chain connects TRBV6-4 to TRBJ2-7, with 9 bases lining up with TRBD1. CDR1 MRHNA and CDR2 SNTAGT come from the germline V gene. This CDR3 contains 15 residues. The V segment lost 0 bases and the J segment 6 bases; nucleotides outside the gene matches: 6. The CDR3 sequence is CASSDSRDRVFEQYF. CDR3 nucleotides: TGTGCCAGCAGTGACTCGCGGGACAGGGTTTTCGAGCAGTACTTC.

This rearrangement joins TRBV28 to TRBJ1-5, with TRBD1 identical over 11 bases. Germline V gene sequence: CDR1 MDHEN, CDR2 SYDVKM. Germline trimming cut 3 bases from V and 7 bases from J; bases unmatched to any gene: 8. The CDR3 runs to 16 residues. For the CDR3, the DNA is TGTGCCAGCAGTTTGAGGACAGGGGGCTTAGGACAGCCCCAGCATTTT. Its translation is CASSLRTGGLGQPQHF.

This chain uses TRBV5-1 with TRBJ2-7; a weak D match, TRBD1 (6 bases). CDR1 is SGHRS and CDR2 is YFSETQ in the germline V gene. The CDR3 loop spans 14 amino acids. Trimming removed 2 bases from V and 2 bases from J, with 11 bases in between. This CDR3 is CASSLQGPTYEQYF. The CDR3 nucleotides read TGCGCCAGCAGCTTACAGGGTCCGACCTACGAGCAGTACTTC.

V gene TRBV6-6 combines with J gene TRBJ1-3; D remains unclear. Germline V gene lookup returns CDR1 MNHNY and CDR2 SVGAGI (reference sequence). Between the trimmed V and J ends, which lost 5 bases and 3 bases, there was a span of 8 bases. The CDR3 is 13 residues long. The CDR3 protein is CASSDRYGNTIYF. The CDR3 DNA follows: TGTGCCAGCAGTGACCGATATGGAAACACCATATATTTT.

The chain uses TRBV7-7 and TRBJ2-5; 13 bases line up with TRBD2. The germline V gene has CDR1 SSHAT and CDR2 FNYEAQ (reference sequence). Trimming at V came to 5 bases and at J to 3 bases, leaving 9 bases not matched to a gene. This CDR3 region has 17 residues. The CDR3 reads CASSPRPGTSGKETQYF. In nucleotides, the CDR3 is TGTGCCAGCAGCCCCCGCCCAGGGACTAGCGGGAAAGAGACCCAGTACTTC.

The chain carries TRBV7-2 and TRBJ2-2, with D tentatively TRBD2 (5 bases). The CDR3 spans 13 residues. Germline-derived CDR1 and CDR2 are SGHTA and FQGNSA. Trimming left V 6 bases short and J 6 bases short, with 11 bases between. The CDR3 bases are TGTGCCAGCAGTCCAGAGGGTGCCGGGGAGCTGTTTTTT. It is translated as CASSPEGAGELFF.

The chain has TRBV27 and TRBJ2-4; 12 nucleotides line up with TRBD2. The CDR3 has 19 residues. V shed 2 bases, J shed 3 bases, and the junction held 11 bases outside the gene matches. Germline CDR1 and CDR2: MNHEY and SMNVEV (reference sequence). The CDR3 loop reads CASSLGPSGRGGGKNIQYF. Written as DNA, the CDR3 is TGTGCCAGCAGTTTAGGTCCTAGCGGGAGGGGTGGTGGCAAAAACATTCAGTACTTC.

The rearrangement links TRBV7-3 to TRBJ2-2; possibly TRBD1 or TRBD2 for D (5 bases each). This CDR3 comprises 16 residues. The V gene's germline CDR1 is SGHTA and CDR2 FQGTGA. V lost 1 base and J lost 0, with 9 bases in between. The DNA of the CDR3 is TGTGCCAGCAGCTTAAGATCGGGACCGAACACCGGGGAGCTGTTTTTT. The encoded protein is CASSLRSGPNTGELFF. Full variable domain (outside the CDR3, taken from reference TRBV7-3 and TRBJ2-2): GAGVSQTPSNKVTEKGKYVELRCDPISGHTALYWYRQSLGQGPEFLIYFQGTGAADDSGLPNDRFFAVRPEGSVSTLKIQRTERGDSAVYLCASSLRSGPNTGELFFGEGSRLTVL.

J is TRBJ2-6 and V is TRBV19, with TRBD1 identical over 9 bases. There are 17 residues in the CDR3. Germline V gives CDR1 LNHDA, CDR2 SQIVND (reference sequence). With 5 bases clipped from V and 0 bases from J, the junction kept 5 bases outside the gene matches. CDR3 DNA: TGTGCCAGTAGTCTGAGACAGGGGGTCTCTGGGGCCAACGTCCTGACTTTC. It encodes CASSLRQGVSGANVLTF.

The chain has TRBV6-5 and TRBJ1-5; TRBD1 matches 8 bases. Germline trimming cut 10 bases from V and 0 bases from J; bases unmatched to any gene: 8. This CDR3 has 15 residues. Germline CDR1 and CDR2: MNHEY and SVGAGI. CDR3 protein: CATRDRPYSNQPQHF. The CDR3 coding sequence is TGTGCCACCCGGGACAGGCCTTATAGCAATCAGCCCCAGCATTTT.

This clone showed up just once. The chain has TRBV20-1 and TRBJ1-2; D uncertain. V dropped 7 bases and J dropped 5 bases, with 11 bases sitting between them. Per the germline V gene, CDR1 is DFQATT and CDR2 is SNEGSKA (reference sequence). This CDR3 comprises 11 residues. The CDR3 reads CSGTAGYGYTF. CDR3 coding DNA: TGCAGTGGGACGGCCGGATATGGCTACACCTTC.

The V call is TRBV19, the J call TRBJ1-5; D is perhaps TRBD1 (5 bases). The CDR3 sequence is 15 residues long. The V end was cut by 5 bases, the J end by 2 bases, with 13 bases between. CDR1 is LNHDA and CDR2 is SQIVND in the germline V gene (reference sequence). The CDR3 here is CASSLLNRRNQPQHF. CDR3 bases: TGTGCCAGTAGTCTGTTGAACAGGCGCAATCAGCCCCAGCATTTT.

The chain carries TRBV2 and TRBJ2-7, with D perhaps TRBD2 (5 bases). In germline, CDR1 is SNHLY, CDR2 FYNNEI. This CDR3 is 13 amino acids long. Trimming removed 5 bases at V and 3 bases at J, with 11 bases between. CDR3 loop: CASSKEAHYEQYF. The CDR3 DNA follows: TGTGCCAGCAGTAAGGAGGCCCACTACGAGCAGTACTTC.

Notes on this clone: Other nucleotide sequences in the sample specify the same CDR3. The rearrangement joins TRBV5-1 to TRBJ1-1; D is uncertain. Trimming cost V 4 bases and J 0 bases, with 7 bases left between them. Germline V gene sequence: CDR1 SGHRS, CDR2 YFSETQ. The CDR3 covers 13 residues. The CDR3 loop reads CASSIRVNTEAFF. The CDR3 bases are TGCGCCAGCAGCATACGGGTGAACACTGAAGCTTTCTTT.

The chain couples TRBV7-9 to TRBJ1-1; no definite D call. The ends were cut back, 1 base at V and 6 bases at J, with 12 bases in the middle. The CDR3 is made up of 14 amino acids. In germline, CDR1 is SEHNR, CDR2 FQNEAQ (reference sequence). CDR3 residues: CASSLVRDKAEAFF. CDR3 nucleotide sequence: TGTGCCAGCAGCTTAGTTCGGGATAAGGCTGAAGCTTTCTTT.

The sample holds one count of this clone. V and J are TRBV5-6 and TRBJ1-3; D may be TRBD1 (6 bases). Germline V gene data show CDR1 as SGHDT and CDR2 as YYEEEE. Trimming took 5 bases from V and 0 from J, leaving 12 bases between them. This CDR3 region has 15 residues. CDR3 DNA: TGTGCCAGCAGTTCGACAGGCCGCTCTGGAAACACCATATATTTT. Translating gives CASSSTGRSGNTIYF. Combining the CDR3 with reference TRBV5-6 and TRBJ1-3 gives the whole variable domain DAGVTQSPTHLIKTRGQQVTLRCSPKSGHDTVSWYQQALGQGPQFIFQYYEEEERQRGNFPDRFSGHQFPNYSSELNVNALLLGDSALYLCASSSTGRSGNTIYFGEGSWLTVV.

The CDR3 nucleotides read TGTGCCAGCAGGCGACAGGTCTACAATGAGCAGTTCTTC. Residues: CASRRQVYNEQFF. The chain employs TRBV27 and TRBJ2-1; D perhaps matches TRBD1 (6 bases). Germline loops: CDR1 MNHEY, CDR2 SMNVEV (reference sequence). The CDR3 is made up of 13 amino acids. V lost 6 bases, J lost 3 bases, and 9 bases lay in between.

CDR3 loop: CASSRGGEPPSLAAKNIQYF. The CDR3 DNA reads TGTGCCAGCAGCCGGGGGGGGGAACCACCCAGTCTGGCAGCCAAAAACATTCAGTACTTC. The V and J genes are TRBV27 and TRBJ2-4; 8 nucleotides line up with TRBD2. V lost 6 bases and J lost 0; bases outside the gene matches: 19. CDR1 is MNHEY, CDR2 SMNVEV, per germline (reference sequence). CDR3 length equals 20 residues.

The chain employs TRBV28 and TRBJ1-1; a possible D gene is TRBD1 (5 bases). This CDR3 is 14 amino acids long. Between the trimmed V and J ends, which lost 6 bases and 1 base, there was a span of 12 bases. Germline loops: CDR1 MDHEN, CDR2 SYDVKM. The CDR3 bases are TGTGCCAGCAGCTACTTCGGGACGAACACTGAAGCTTTCTTT. It specifies CASSYFGTNTEAFF.

The chain has TRBV5-5 and TRBJ2-2; weak D call: TRBD2 (6 bases). The V gene's germline CDR1 is SGHKS and CDR2 YYEKEE (reference sequence). Trimming took 1 base from V and 2 from J, leaving 12 bases between them. CDR3 length equals 16 residues. This CDR3 reads CASSLLIAANTGELFF. In DNA, the CDR3 is TGTGCCAGCAGCTTGCTGATAGCGGCAAACACCGGGGAGCTGTTTTTT. The full variable domain, in which reference TRBV5-5 and TRBJ2-2 provide the parts outside the CDR3, is DAGVTQSPTHLIKTRGQQVTLRCSPISGHKSVSWYQQVLGQGPQFIFQYYEKEERGRGNFPDRFSARQFPNYSSELNVNALLLGDSALYLCASSLLIAANTGELFFGEGSRLTVL.

CDR3 loop: CASSFHGHAYEQYF. The CDR3 bases are TGTGCCAGCAGTTTCCATGGGCACGCCTACGAGCAGTACTTC. This sequence joins TRBV28 and TRBJ2-7; D gene unclear. V lost 3 bases to trimming and J lost 2 bases, with 11 bases between them. Germline assignment: CDR1 MDHEN and CDR2 SYDVKM. CDR3 length equals 14 residues.

The chain recombines TRBV20-1 with TRBJ2-5; no reliable D call. V lost 7 bases and J 5 bases, leaving 11 bases between the germline ends. Looked up from germline, CDR1 is DFQATT and CDR2 is SNEGSKA (reference sequence). The CDR3 runs to 11 residues. The CDR3 coding sequence is TGCAGTGTAGAGGAAAAGGAGACCCAGTACTTC. It codes for CSVEEKETQYF.

A few counts support this clone. Within the sample, other DNA sequences also encode this same CDR3. The chain recombines TRBV11-2 with TRBJ2-1; tentative D call: TRBD1 (6 bases). The germline V gene encodes CDR1 SGHAT and CDR2 FQNNGV. V lost 3 bases to trimming and J lost 0 bases, with 9 bases between them. This CDR3 has 15 amino acids. In DNA form, the CDR3 reads TGTGCCAGCAGCTTGGCAGGGGACTCCTACAATGAGCAGTTCTTC. It specifies CASSLAGDSYNEQFF.

Points on this clone: The sample has other DNA sequences that encode this CDR3 too. The V gene is TRBV18, the J gene TRBJ1-1, with 7 bases aligning to TRBD1. V trimming: 2 bases; J trimming: 6 bases; junction bases outside the gene matches: 3. In germline, CDR1 is KGHSH, CDR2 LQKENI. The CDR3 totals 13 residues. CDR3 protein: CASSPRQGPEAFF. In nucleotides, the CDR3 is TGTGCCAGCTCACCAAGACAGGGCCCTGAAGCTTTCTTT. The entire variable domain, with the rest obtained from reference TRBV18 and TRBJ1-1, is as follows: NAGVMQNPRHLVRRRGQEARLRCSPMKGHSHVYWYRQLPEEGLKFMVYLQKENIIDESGMPKERFSAEFPKEGPSILRIQQVVRGDSAAYFCASSPRQGPEAFFGQGTRLTVV.

The chain has TRBV7-2 and TRBJ2-2; possible D gene TRBD1, 5 bases. Germline lookup yields CDR1 SGHTA and CDR2 FQGNSA. Trimming removed 3 bases at V and 0 bases at J, with 8 bases between. This CDR3 is 15 amino acids long. Here the CDR3 reads CASSFVTANTGELFF. The CDR3 DNA reads TGTGCCAGCAGCTTTGTGACAGCGAACACCGGGGAGCTGTTTTTT.

Remarks on this clone: Other DNA sequences in the sample encode the same CDR3. The CDR3 DNA sequence: TGTGCCACCAGCAGAGTATCTGGGGAGCTGTTTTTT. It is translated as CATSRVSGELFF. V usage is TRBV15 and J usage is TRBJ2-2; D gene uncertain. There are 12 residues in the CDR3. Germline assignment: CDR1 LNHNV and CDR2 YYDKDF (reference sequence). Trimming stripped 1 base from V and 8 bases from J, with 5 bases between.

This rearrangement joins TRBV18 to TRBJ1-1; D remains ambiguous. The germline gives CDR1 KGHSH, CDR2 LQKENI. The V end lost 1 base, the J end lost 4 bases, and 10 bases lay between the germline ends. This CDR3 has 14 residues. This CDR3 is CASSPQAGPTEAFF. In nucleotides, the CDR3 is TGTGCCAGCTCACCACAGGCAGGACCCACTGAAGCTTTCTTT.